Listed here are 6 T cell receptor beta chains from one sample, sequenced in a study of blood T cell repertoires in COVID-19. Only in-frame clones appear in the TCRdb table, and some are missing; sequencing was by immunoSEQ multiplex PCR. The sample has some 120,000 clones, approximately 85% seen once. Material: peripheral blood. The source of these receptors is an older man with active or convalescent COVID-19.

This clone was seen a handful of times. CDR3 loop: CASSFQAGGNTGELFF. In DNA, the CDR3 is TGTGCCAGCAGCTTTCAAGCGGGAGGGAACACCGGGGAGCTGTTTTTT. This chain joins TRBV7-6 and TRBJ2-2; 9 nucleotides line up with TRBD2. CDR1 and CDR2 from the germline V gene are SGHVS and FNYEAQ. The length of the CDR3 is 16 residues. The trim removed 3 bases at V and 1 base at J, leaving 3 bases unmatched.

The CDR3 sequence is CASSLALAGVNEQFF. CDR3 bases: TGTGCCAGCAGCTTGGCACTAGCGGGTGTCAATGAGCAGTTCTTC. V and J are TRBV5-4 and TRBJ2-1, with 9 bases that match TRBD2. Germline V gene sequence: CDR1 SGHNT, CDR2 YYREEE (reference sequence). This CDR3 is 15 amino acids long. The junction had 4 bases not matched to a gene; V was cut back by 0 bases and J by 6 bases. The entire variable domain, with the rest obtained from reference TRBV5-4 and TRBJ2-1, is as follows: ETGVTQSPTHLIKTRGQQVTLRCSSQSGHNTVSWYQQALGQGPQFIFQYYREEENGRGNFPPRFSGLQFPNYSSELNVNALELDDSALYLCASSLALAGVNEQFFGPGTRLTVL.

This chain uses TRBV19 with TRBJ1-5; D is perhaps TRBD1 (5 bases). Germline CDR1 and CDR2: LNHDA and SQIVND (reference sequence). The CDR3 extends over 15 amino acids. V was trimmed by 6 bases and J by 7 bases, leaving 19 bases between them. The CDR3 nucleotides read TGTGCCAGTAGCCAAAGTGGGGGGAACCGGCAGCCCCAGCATTTT. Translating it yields CASSQSGGNRQPQHF.

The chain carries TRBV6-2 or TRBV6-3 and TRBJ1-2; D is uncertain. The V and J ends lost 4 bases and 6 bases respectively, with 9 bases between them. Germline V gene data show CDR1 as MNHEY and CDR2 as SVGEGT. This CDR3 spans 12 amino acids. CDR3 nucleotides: TGTGCCAGCAGTTCAGGCGTGGATGGCTACACCTTC. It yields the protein CASSSGVDGYTF.

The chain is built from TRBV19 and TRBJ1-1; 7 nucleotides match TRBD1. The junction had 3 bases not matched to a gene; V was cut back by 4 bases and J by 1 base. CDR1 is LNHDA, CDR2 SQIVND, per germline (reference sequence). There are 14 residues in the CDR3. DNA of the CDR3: TGTGCCAGTAGTACTGACAGGGCGAACACTGAAGCTTTCTTT. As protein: CASSTDRANTEAFF. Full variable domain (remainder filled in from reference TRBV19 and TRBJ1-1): DGGITQSPKYLFRKEGQNVTLSCEQNLNHDAMYWYRQDPGQGLRLIYYSQIVNDFQKGDIAEGYSVSREKKESFPLTVTSAQKNPTAFYLCASSTDRANTEAFFGQGTRLTVV.

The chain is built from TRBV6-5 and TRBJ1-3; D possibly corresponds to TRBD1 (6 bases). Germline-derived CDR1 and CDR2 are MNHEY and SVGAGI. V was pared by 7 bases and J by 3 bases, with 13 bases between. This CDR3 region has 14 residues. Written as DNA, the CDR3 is TGTGCCAGCAAGCGGGACATACTTGGAAACACCATATATTTT. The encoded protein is CASKRDILGNTIYF.